The 3 T cell receptor beta chains given below trace back to one sample, sequenced in a study of identical twins. One entry per CDR3 protein results from TCRdb running MiXCR on the 5' RACE reads. Seen here are more than 400,000 distinct CDR3 sequences, roughly 15% observed once, and the top ten hold roughly 0.43%. These data were also reused for a study on yellow fever vaccine responses in identical twins.

Sequenced sample: CD4+ T cells sorted from blood. The receptors come from a woman under 30 in good health.

This CDR3 is CAISVGVTNEQFF. The CDR3 coding sequence is TGTGCCATCAGTGTGGGGGTGACCAATGAGCAGTTCTTC. The rearrangement uses TRBV10-3 and TRBJ2-1; TRBD1 or TRBD2 may be the D gene (5 bases each). This CDR3 region has 13 residues. In germline, CDR1 is ENHRY, CDR2 SYGVKD. Trimming pared 4 bases from V and 6 bases from J, leaving 10 bases between.

V is TRBV7-9 and J is TRBJ2-1; D ambiguous. The V gene's germline CDR1 is SEHNR and CDR2 FQNEAQ (reference sequence). The CDR3 length is 14 residues. Trimming cost V 0 bases and J 5 bases, with 8 bases left between them. The CDR3 reads CASSLASGHNEQFF. The CDR3 DNA sequence: TGTGCCAGCAGCTTAGCCTCGGGTCACAATGAGCAGTTCTTC.

In this sample, this clonotype turned up a few times. The J gene is TRBJ2-5, the V gene TRBV24-1; D gene ambiguous. The CDR3 contains 15 residues. CDR1 is KGHDR and CDR2 is SFDVKD in the germline V gene. The V and J ends lost 0 bases and 5 bases respectively, with 12 bases between them. The CDR3 nucleotides read TGTGCCACCAGTGATTTGACCTCGGACGAGGAGACCCAGTACTTC. Translated, it gives CATSDLTSDEETQYF.